This TCR beta chain was obtained from a study of blood T cells in healthy people across ages (dated by TCRdb to about 2015). Concerning the study at large: Template switching captured roughly one uniquely barcoded TCR beta cDNA molecule per two T cells in model experiments. Age-related changes in TCR beta repertoire diversity were measured in the study by deep sequencing normalized with unique cDNA molecular identifiers. The donors were split into four age groups: young (average 16 years), middle-aged (more than 35), aged (approximately 60) and long-lived (roughly 77). Two additional independent replicas of 1 million unique cDNA reads from the same blood draw were analyzed for two donors (one aged 18 to 29 and one aged 80 or older).

The roughly 39 donors, aged about 6 to 90 years, were systemically healthy Caucasian individuals from Russia. Each donor gave 8 to 10 milliliters of peripheral blood, collected into EDTA-treated Vacutainer tubes. Ficoll-Paque density-gradient centrifugation was used to isolate PBMCs, with at least 6.5 million obtained per sample. Total RNA was extracted from PBMCs with Trizol reagent, with at least 6 micrograms obtained per sample. For every donor, an aliquot of PBMCs went through flow cytometry to measure the percentages of naive CD45RAhigh/CD27high T cells. The V end loses 3 bases and the J end loses 0 bases, and a stretch of 23 bases separates them. The germline V gene encodes CDR1 SGHRS and CDR2 YFSETQ. Including cysteine and phenylalanine, the CDR3 has 19 amino acids. Left in the record is the CDR3 DNA by itself, 57 bases read in frame from the first base. The library relied on 5' RACE. Sequencing took place on an Illumina HiSeq 2500. A second roughly 6 to 12 cycle PCR used a sample-barcoded 5' primer and a J-beta primer mix. A unique molecular identifier was introduced onto each TCR beta cDNA molecule by a template-switch 5' adaptor carrying 12 random nucleotides. Each sample yielded at least 3 million CDR3-containing paired-end reads. First-strand cDNA synthesis was performed from all RNA using the Mint cDNA synthesis kit, with priming by a TRBC-specific oligonucleotide. After uracil-DNA glycosylase treatment, a first 18-cycle PCR used universal primers M1SS and BC2_uni_R on all cDNA. The paper's processing steps were these. Normalization of each sample was performed by random selection of 1 million high-quality reads, each carrying a distinct molecular identifier. Instead of being binned into consensus sequences, reads with shared molecular identifiers were discarded. MiTCR, set to a Q25 quality threshold and the strictest error-elimination algorithm, was used for CDR3 identification, clonotype clustering and error correction. A nonparametric unseen species model with Euler transformation was used to estimate lower-bound total TCR beta diversity. TCRdb redid the processing of the public reads, applying fastp at Q25 and MiXCR, and retained in-frame beta chains. Every distinct CDR3 protein forms one entry, paired with its most common genes and DNA. TCRdb, not the authors, supplied the V and J calls. The sample table holds under 1,100,000 distinct CDR3 sequences, of which under 30% were seen once. The ten largest make up about 0.72% of the sample.

To note about this clonotype: Its antigen remains undetermined. Base qualities are not provided; no much larger clone lies one nucleotide away.

Study-wide conclusions, independent of this receptor: The long-lived group showed more naive CD4+ T cells, fewer expanded clones and increased TCR diversity than the aged group, suggesting age selection. As age increased, observed TCR beta diversity per million T cells dropped in a roughly linear way, and a significant reduction was already evident by age about 40. Conclusive comparison of naive and antigen-experienced compartments was prevented by the profiling of bulk unsorted PBMCs. The percentage of naive T cells measured by flow cytometry correlated strongly with observed TCR beta diversity. Estimates of total diversity based on one million sequenced T cells were regarded as lower bounds and as underestimates. The CMV infection status of donors was not known, potentially confounding age-related changes in expanded clonotypes.

This same sample was also taken into another study, of T cells of mothers and their children. The second study, in turn, reports: The donors were nine systemically healthy Caucasian individuals, made up of three mothers and their six children. cDNA synthesis used all of the extracted RNA, with around 1.6 ug of RNA in each 15 ul reaction. In the second PCR, sample barcodes and 2-4 random nucleotides were introduced via the M1S primer. Each mother yielded over 9.5 million TCR beta CDR3 reads and each child 3 million or so reads. TCR recombination output is similarly shaped by thymic selection in related and unrelated pairs, with a minor effect exerted by inherited differences. Related mother-child pairs always showed normalized repertoire overlap that was slightly higher than in unrelated mother-child pairs, though the difference was never significant. Persistent microchimeric T cell clones were not detected, at a sensitivity of about 100 clones per million clonotypes. In the study, deep NGS was used to compare the TCR beta repertoires of mothers and children, and features distinguishing related mother-child pairs from unrelated individuals were sought. On average, the children were about 10 +/- 4 years old, while the mothers were about 40 +/- 4 years old. After adapter ligation was performed with NEBNext reagents, the libraries were sequenced on an Illumina HiSeq 2000 with 100+100 nt paired-end reads. To prevent cross-contamination, the mother and child libraries were prepared a month apart and were sequenced in separate runs. For each donor, between roughly 500,000 and 2,300,000 distinct TCR beta clonotypes were identified. Naive TCR beta clonotypes were estimated from low-frequency clonotypes matched to each donor's FACS-determined naive share, without sorting.

The chain is assembled from TRBV5-1 and TRBJ2-3; 5 matching bases give a weak D call of TRBD2. Material: blood. This clonotype originated in a girl aged 2-10 years in good health. The bases are TGCGCCAGCAGCTCTACGGGAATAGAGGGCAGCCTAAGCACAGATACGCAGTATTTT. Translated, this gives CASSSTGIEGSLSTDTQYF.